Described below is a single TCR beta chain sequence and its context. Which antigen it targets is not known. The sample holds no much larger clone one base away, and base qualities are not on file. In Seattle, one collaborating source enrolled patients while the infection was active and tracked those patients longitudinally over the course of disease. Each collaborating institution followed its own protocols to collect whole blood in K2EDTA tubes. For TCRbeta analysis, collaborators shipped samples as frozen whole blood, isolated PBMCs, or DNA extracted from either of those sample types. The immunoSEQ Assay, a bias-controlled multiplex PCR, was used to amplify TCRbeta CDR3 regions from genomic DNA. On the study's bioinformatics: The number of nucleated cells in each sample was estimated by amplification of reference gene primers within the assay. To quantify the absolute abundance of each unique TCRbeta CDR3 rearrangement, sequence reads were collapsed and filtered. Productive Simpson clonality was computed per sample as the square root of Simpson's diversity index over productive rearrangements. TCRdb obtained this table from immuneACCESS and retained in-frame rearrangements with V and J assigned. These tables miss some clones; where compared with another copy, unresolved V genes account for less than half of the shortfall, and the remainder is unexplained. The DNA was the basis for D and trimming; V, J and clone size are from that table. Here the sample has some 160,000 clones; more than 75% occur a single time. 4.5% to 5% of the sample is taken by the ten largest.

The source of the sample is a study of blood T cell repertoires in COVID-19 (TCRdb year 2020). Study-wide context: Samples covering the acute and convalescent phases of COVID-19 were provided by collaborators in the United States, Italy and Spain. The material from the prospective study consisted of cDNA or gDNA derived from T cells, B-cell-depleted T cells, or PBMCs. A de-identified subject ID, COVID-19 status, age in years and sex were almost always included in the sample metadata. Deeply sampled blood TCRbeta repertoires from subjects exposed to, actively infected with, or recovered from COVID-19 were included in the dataset. The samples were drawn from two sources: the first 160 participants of the ongoing ImmuneRACE study, and 1,200 or so subjects contributed by 6 global collaborators. Where HLA class I and class II types were available, the types were taken from metadata supplied by the sample provider, not from assay-based typing. A freely available public database, intended as a resource for researchers studying the immune response to SARS-CoV-2, is where the repertoires were released.

The full study reports these points: The quantity of clinical and demographic metadata differed by source and by participant and was supplied without curation.

V was cut back by 2 bases and J by 6 bases, leaving a gap of 8 bases between them. The CDR3 measures 14 amino acids from cysteine to phenylalanine. Only CDR3 DNA remains: 42 bases, in frame from the first base. The germline V gene (reference sequence) specifies MNHEY as CDR1 and SMNVEV as CDR2. This sequence was found in a man aged 18 to 30 with COVID-19, enrolled during active disease. The rearrangement combines TRBV27 with TRBJ1-6; the D gene assignment is ambiguous. Source material: peripheral blood. CDR3 loop: CASSLRQVNSPLHF. In nucleotides, the sequence is TGTGCCAGCAGTTTACGGCAGGTTAATTCACCCCTCCACTTT.